Sequencing of this TCR beta chain was carried out in a study of blood T cell repertoires in COVID-19. The wider study: Collection of acute and convalescent COVID-19 samples took place in the United States, Italy and Spain.

Using immunoSEQ multiplex PCR, the repertoire was profiled, and TCRdb retains in-frame clones only, with some absent. Of about 240,000 clones listed, about 90% are singletons. Germline V gene lookup returns CDR1 SQVTM and CDR2 ANQGSEA. CDR3 length: 13 amino acids. V was shortened by 6 bases and J by 0 bases, with 11 bases between the two germline ends. Participant-reported clinical history was the basis for cohort assignment. V and J are TRBV29-1 and TRBJ1-1; D remains unclear. The sequenced sample consisted of PBMCs or T cells enriched from blood (not recorded which). This TCR derives from a woman aged 40 to 50 with acute COVID-19. Here the CDR3 DNA reads TGCAGCGTAGTCCGGGTTATGAACACTGAAGCTTTCTTT. Protein product: CSVVRVMNTEAFF. Combining the CDR3 with reference TRBV29-1 and TRBJ1-1 gives the whole variable domain SAVISQKPSRDICQRGTSLTIQCQVDSQVTMMFWYRQQPGQSLTLIATANQGSEATYESGFVIDKFPISRPNLTFSTLTVSNMSPEDSSIYLCSVVRVMNTEAFFGQGTRLTVV.